The 20 T cell receptor beta chains below were found in one sample sequenced in a study of T-cell memory formation after mild COVID-19. TCRdb called the 5' RACE reads again in MiXCR, with one record for every CDR3 protein. The table shows roughly 130,000 distinct CDR3 sequences, with approximately 17% occurring only once. The sample taken for sequencing was PBMCs or a T cell subset sorted from them (not recorded which). All receptors come from a man younger than 35 who had mild COVID-19 (a few samples of this study predate the infection). Cell type and time point are not known.

This clonotype has only a few counts. The chain is built from TRBV28 and TRBJ2-7, with D perhaps matching TRBD2 (5 bases). The length of the CDR3 is 14 residues. CDR1 MDHEN and CDR2 SYDVKM come from the germline V gene. Trimming stripped 4 bases from V and 8 bases from J, with 18 bases between. The CDR3 bases are TGTGCCAGCAGTTCACCTCACGGGGTATACAAGCAGTACGTC. The encoded protein is CASSSPHGVYKQYV.

This clonotype appeared a few times. V and J are TRBV30 and TRBJ2-2; perhaps TRBD1 as D (6 bases). V lost 6 bases to trimming and J lost 4 bases, with 15 bases between them. CDR1 and CDR2 from the germline V gene are GTSNPN and SVGIG (reference sequence). The CDR3 is made up of 14 amino acids. The CDR3 DNA reads as TGTGCCTGCACCCAGGGGAGCCTCACCGGGGAGCTGTTTTTT. It specifies CACTQGSLTGELFF.

This chain connects TRBV4-2 to TRBJ2-5; D ambiguous. In germline, CDR1 is LGHNA, CDR2 YNFKEQ. The CDR3 runs 14 residues. Deletions cut 1 base from V and 2 bases from J, with 8 bases between. For the CDR3, the DNA is TGTGCCAGCAGCCAAGCCTTGCGGCAAGAGACCCAGTACTTC. Encoded protein: CASSQALRQETQYF.

This clonotype has just a few counts. V gene TRBV12-3 or TRBV12-4 combines with J gene TRBJ1-1; 9 bases agree with TRBD1. Trimming at V came to 5 bases and at J to 8 bases, leaving 6 bases not matched to a gene. The CDR3 contains 13 residues. The CDR3 nucleotides are TGTGCCAGCAGTCCGGGACAGGGCTTCGAAGCTTTCTTT. Its protein is CASSPGQGFEAFF.

There are a few counts of this clonotype. This sequence joins TRBV10-3 and TRBJ2-5; perhaps TRBD2 as D (7 bases). Trimming left V 7 bases short and J 2 bases short, with 11 bases between. Germline V gene sequence: CDR1 ENHRY, CDR2 SYGVKD. The CDR3 is 13 residues long. CDR3 nucleotide sequence: TGTGCCATCACGCGGGGGCCACAAGAGACCCAGTACTTC. Translation gives CAITRGPQETQYF.

The V call is TRBV9, the J call TRBJ1-2; perhaps TRBD1 as D (5 bases). This CDR3 is 14 amino acids long. Trimming took off 0 bases at V and 2 bases at J, with 8 bases between the two ends. CDR1 and CDR2 from the germline V gene are SGDLS and YYNGEE. CDR3 residues: CASSVDGGNYGYTF. CDR3 in DNA: TGTGCCAGCAGCGTAGATGGGGGGAACTATGGCTACACCTTC.

The CDR3 sequence is CSARGTGGNEQFF. The CDR3 DNA follows: TGCAGTGCTAGAGGGACAGGGGGCAATGAGCAGTTCTTC. The chain has TRBV20-1 and TRBJ2-1; 10 bases align to TRBD1. CDR3 length: 13 residues. V was clipped by 1 base and J by 6 bases; unmatched bases: 0. Germline CDR1 is DFQATT and CDR2 is SNEGSKA (reference sequence).

This clonotype was seen at least ten times. The chain combines TRBV6-5 with TRBJ2-7, with TRBD1 matching 8 bases. J gave up 4 bases and V 2 bases, and 10 bases lay outside the gene matches. The CDR3 totals 16 residues. From germline, CDR1 is MNHEY and CDR2 SVGAGI. CDR3: CASSYGQGGLGYEQYF. In DNA, the CDR3 is TGTGCCAGCAGTTACGGACAGGGAGGTTTAGGTTACGAGCAGTACTTC.

This clonotype was counted between two and nine times. The gene calls are TRBV2 and TRBJ2-7; 8 bases align to TRBD1. V lost 5 bases, J lost 5 bases, and 8 bases stayed unmatched. This CDR3 spans 14 amino acids. Germline lookup yields CDR1 SNHLY and CDR2 FYNNEI. Here the CDR3 reads CASSIGQGGHEQYF. The CDR3 region has the DNA TGTGCCAGCAGTATAGGACAGGGAGGTCACGAGCAGTACTTC.

This clonotype was counted only a few times. This chain uses TRBV18 with TRBJ1-4, with TRBD1 matching over 9 bases. The germline CDR1 and CDR2 sequences are KGHSH and LQKENI. This CDR3 has 12 residues. V trimming: 11 bases; J trimming: 7 bases; junction bases outside the gene matches: 5. In DNA form, the CDR3 reads TGTGCCTCCGGGACAGGGCTTGAAAAACTGTTTTTT. Protein: CASGTGLEKLFF.

This rearrangement joins TRBV9 to TRBJ2-2; TRBD2 matches at 7 bases. V lost 0 bases and J lost 2; bases outside the gene matches: 13. Germline V CDR1 and CDR2: SGDLS, YYNGEE. The CDR3 has 19 residues. In DNA form, the CDR3 reads TGTGCCAGCAGCGTAGGAGTACTAGCGTCCGGAGGAAACACCGGGGAGCTGTTTTTT. This encodes CASSVGVLASGGNTGELFF.

A word on this clonotype: An end of the junction does not agree with germline; a read error may underlie this. In DNA form, the CDR3 reads TGTGCCAGCAATTACGGGCCTGAAGCTTTCTTT. Amino acids: CASNYGPEAFF. The rearrangement links TRBV6-6 to TRBJ1-1, with D unclear. This CDR3 spans 11 amino acids. Germline CDR1 and CDR2: MNHNY and SVGAGI (reference sequence).

The chain is built from TRBV14 and TRBJ1-1; D is perhaps TRBD1 (5 bases). CDR1 SGHDN and CDR2 FVKESK come from the germline V gene. CDR3 length: 15 residues. V was trimmed by 4 bases and J by 0 bases, leaving 12 bases between them. The CDR3 loop is CASSPWAGLNTEAFF. The CDR3 region has the DNA TGTGCCAGCAGCCCCTGGGCAGGGCTGAACACTGAAGCTTTCTTT.

The chain joins TRBV7-9 to TRBJ2-7; no definite D call. Germline CDR1 and CDR2: SEHNR and FQNEAQ (reference sequence). The V gene lost 2 bases and the J gene lost 0 bases, with 8 bases spanning the gap. CDR3 size: 14 residues. CDR3 DNA: TGTGCCAGCAGCTTACAGAGTAGCTCCTACGAGCAGTACTTC. Translation gives CASSLQSSSYEQYF.

The table lists this clonotype with a few counts. J is TRBJ2-1 and V is TRBV18; D gene unclear. The CDR3 sequence is 13 residues long. With 3 bases removed from V and 8 bases from J, the gap between germline ends came to 11 bases. Germline-derived CDR1 and CDR2 are KGHSH and LQKENI. CDR3 DNA: TGTGCCAGCTCACCCGACTTGACGCATGAGCAGTTCTTC. It translates to CASSPDLTHEQFF.

In its sample, this clonotype was seen a few times. The chain is built from TRBV5-1 and TRBJ2-3, with unresolved D. V was shortened by 4 bases and J by 2 bases, with 8 bases between the two germline ends. Germline values: CDR1 SGHRS, CDR2 YFSETQ. The CDR3 has 13 residues. The CDR3 sequence is CASSVRVTDTQYF. In DNA, the CDR3 is TGCGCCAGCAGCGTCCGGGTCACAGATACGCAGTATTTT. The variable domain in full, with the rest retrieved from reference TRBV5-1 and TRBJ2-3, is KAGVTQTPRYLIKTRGQQVTLSCSPISGHRSVSWYQQTPGQGLQFLFEYFSETQRNKGNFPGRFSGRQFSNSRSEMNVSTLELGDSALYLCASSVRVTDTQYFGPGTRLTVL.

This clonotype was observed a few times. V is TRBV3-2 and J is TRBJ1-1; the DNA was not compared with TRBD1, the D call given in the table. TRBV3-2 counts as a pseudogene. This CDR3 is built from 8 residues. The CDR3 DNA sequence: TGTGCCAGCAAGGGGGCTTTCTTT. It translates to CASKGAFF.

The rearrangement uses TRBV6-5 and TRBJ1-5; a possible D gene is TRBD1 (6 bases). Germline CDR1 MNHEY, CDR2 SVGAGI. This CDR3 is 13 amino acids long. With 7 bases removed from V and 3 bases from J, the gap between germline ends came to 10 bases. CDR3 coding DNA: TGTGCCAGCAATCAGGGGCTCAATCAGCCCCAGCATTTT. The encoded protein is CASNQGLNQPQHF.

This clonotype was seen at least ten times. The rearrangement uses TRBV11-1 and TRBJ2-3; D possibly corresponds to TRBD1 (5 bases). The germline gives CDR1 SGHAT, CDR2 FQDESV (reference sequence). With 1 base removed from V and 2 bases from J, the gap between germline ends came to 7 bases. The CDR3 spans 14 residues. In DNA, the CDR3 is TGTGCCAGCAGCTTAGGACAGCACACAGATACGCAGTATTTT. It specifies CASSLGQHTDTQYF.

This clonotype was observed at least ten times. The chain recombines TRBV20-1 with TRBJ2-7; 8 positions match TRBD1. Germline-derived CDR1 and CDR2 are DFQATT and SNEGSKA (reference sequence). CDR3 length equals 13 residues. With 3 bases clipped from V and 3 bases from J, the junction kept 4 bases outside the gene matches. The CDR3, as DNA: TGCAGTGCTAGCGGGGGACAGGACTACGAGCAGTACTTC. Translated, it gives CSASGGQDYEQYF.